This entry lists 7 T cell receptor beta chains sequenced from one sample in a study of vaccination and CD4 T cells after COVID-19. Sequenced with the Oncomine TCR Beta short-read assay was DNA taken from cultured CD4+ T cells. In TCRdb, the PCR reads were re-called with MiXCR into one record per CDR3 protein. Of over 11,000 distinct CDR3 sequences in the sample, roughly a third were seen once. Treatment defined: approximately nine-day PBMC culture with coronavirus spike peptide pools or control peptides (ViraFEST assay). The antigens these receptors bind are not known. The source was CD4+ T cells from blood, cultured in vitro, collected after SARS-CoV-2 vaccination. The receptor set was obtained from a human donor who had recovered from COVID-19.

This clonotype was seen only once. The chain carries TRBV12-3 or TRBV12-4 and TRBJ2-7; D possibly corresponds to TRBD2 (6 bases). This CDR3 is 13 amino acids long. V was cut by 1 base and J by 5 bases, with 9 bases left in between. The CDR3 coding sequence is TGTGCCAGCAGTTTAGGGGGGGTGAACGAGCAGTACTTC. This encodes CASSLGGVNEQYF.

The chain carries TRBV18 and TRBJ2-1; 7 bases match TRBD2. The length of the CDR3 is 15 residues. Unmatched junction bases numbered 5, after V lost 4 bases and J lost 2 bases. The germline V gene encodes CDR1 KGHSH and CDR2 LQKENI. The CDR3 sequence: CASSLTSSPYNEQFF. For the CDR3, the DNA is TGTGCCAGCTCACTGACTAGCTCACCCTACAATGAGCAGTTCTTC.

The CDR3 nucleotides read TGTGCCTGGAGTGTTTTGGTTACTAACTATGGCTACACCTTC. Protein: CAWSVLVTNYGYTF. This chain uses TRBV30 with TRBJ1-2; D unresolved. CDR1 and CDR2 from the germline V gene are GTSNPN and SVGIG (reference sequence). Trimming took 0 bases from V and 0 from J, leaving 8 bases between them. The CDR3 covers 14 residues.

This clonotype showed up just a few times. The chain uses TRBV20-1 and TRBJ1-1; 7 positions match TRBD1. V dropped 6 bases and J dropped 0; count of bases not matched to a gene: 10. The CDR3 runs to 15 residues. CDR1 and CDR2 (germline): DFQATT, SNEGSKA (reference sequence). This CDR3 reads CSATMEQGMNTEAFF. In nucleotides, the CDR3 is TGCAGTGCCACCATGGAACAGGGGATGAACACTGAAGCTTTCTTT.

The chain's CDR3 is CASRGLAGAQETQYF. CDR3 in DNA: TGTGCCAGCAGAGGACTAGCGGGAGCCCAAGAGACCCAGTACTTC. V usage is TRBV6-1 and J usage is TRBJ2-5; 13 positions match TRBD2. V dropped 6 bases and J dropped 1; count of bases not matched to a gene: 2. Germline assignment: CDR1 MNHNS and CDR2 SASEGT. CDR3 length: 15 residues.

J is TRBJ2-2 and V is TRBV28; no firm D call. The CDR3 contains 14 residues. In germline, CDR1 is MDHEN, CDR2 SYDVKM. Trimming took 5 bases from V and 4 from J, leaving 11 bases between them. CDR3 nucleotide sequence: TGTGCCAGCAGTCTCCTCGTCCCCACCGGGGAGCTGTTTTTT. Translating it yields CASSLLVPTGELFF.

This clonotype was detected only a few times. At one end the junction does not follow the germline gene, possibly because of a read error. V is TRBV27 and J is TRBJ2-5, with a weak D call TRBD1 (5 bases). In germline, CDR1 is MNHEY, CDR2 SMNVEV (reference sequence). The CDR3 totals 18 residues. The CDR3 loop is CASSLSGAAGQYQEAQYF. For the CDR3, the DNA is TGTGCCAGCAGTTTATCCGGCGCGGCAGGGCAGTACCAAGAGGCCCAGTACTTC.